This passage covers 11 T cell receptor beta chains from one sample sequenced in a study of human T cells and chemical hapten exposure. Regarding time point: pre-sensitization, week 0. The treatment was: therapeutic diphenylcyclopropenone sensitization with weekly scalp DPC. TCRdb processed the RACE reads anew with MiXCR; each CDR3 protein has one entry. The data show about 380,000 distinct CDR3 sequences, 5.1% seen once. The specimen comprised whole blood, sampled in connection with sensitization to the hapten diphenylcyclopropenone (DPC). These receptor sequences come from a woman in her forties or fifties with alopecia areata. Some clones in this sample may be carry-over from other donors' samples.

The chain carries TRBV3-1 and TRBJ1-2, with 9 bases that match TRBD1. Germline loops: CDR1 LGHDT, CDR2 YNNKEL (reference sequence). The CDR3 contains 12 residues. The CDR3 DNA reads as TGTGCTACCGGACAGGGGAACTATGGCTACACCTTC. Protein: CATGQGNYGYTF.

This clonotype was observed a handful of times. The chain carries TRBV6-6 and TRBJ1-4, with TRBD1 identical over 9 bases. CDR3 size: 15 residues. V dropped 7 bases and J dropped 8; count of bases not matched to a gene: 11. CDR1 and CDR2 (germline): MNHNY, SVGAGI (reference sequence). The CDR3 loop reads CASKYAGTGREKLFF. The CDR3, as DNA: TGTGCCAGCAAGTACGCCGGGACAGGGAGAGAAAAACTGTTTTTT.

This clonotype was seen many times. V usage is TRBV3-1 and J usage is TRBJ1-5; a weak D match, TRBD1 (6 bases). V was shortened by 1 base and J by 0 bases, with 7 bases between the two germline ends. The CDR3 has 15 residues. Germline V gene sequence: CDR1 LGHDT, CDR2 YNNKEL (reference sequence). The CDR3 nucleotides read TGTGCCAGCAGCCAAGGGACAGTTAGCAATCAGCCCCAGCATTTT. Protein sequence: CASSQGTVSNQPQHF.

This clonotype turned up a few times. The J gene is TRBJ2-7, the V gene TRBV12-3 or TRBV12-4, with 7 nucleotides matching TRBD2. The V and J ends lost 2 bases and 3 bases, in that order; junction bases with no gene match: 4. The CDR3 extends over 14 amino acids. The CDR3 is CASSLSGALYEQYF. In DNA, the CDR3 is TGTGCCAGCAGTTTAAGCGGGGCTCTCTACGAGCAGTACTTC.

This clonotype has a handful of counts. The chain recombines TRBV5-1 with TRBJ2-4; D not resolved. Trimming stripped 4 bases from V and 6 bases from J, with 20 bases between. CDR1 and CDR2 from the germline V gene are SGHRS and YFSETQ. CDR3 size: 16 residues. DNA of the CDR3: TGCGCCAGCAGCCAAGCCGTCGGGCAAGTAGTAAACATTCAGTACTTC. It translates to CASSQAVGQVVNIQYF.

This clonotype was seen more than once but under ten times. V usage is TRBV29-1 and J usage is TRBJ2-7, with 7 bases lining up with TRBD2. From germline, CDR1 is SQVTM and CDR2 ANQGSEA. This CDR3 has 12 amino acids. Trimming cost V 4 bases and J 4 bases; bases outside gene matches: 4. In DNA form, the CDR3 reads TGCAGCGTTGCCCCCGGGGGGTACGAGCAGTACTTC. This gives the protein CSVAPGGYEQYF.

The table lists this clonotype with many counts. The J gene is TRBJ1-4, the V gene TRBV3-1, with TRBD1 as a possible D gene (6 bases). With 3 bases removed from V and 7 bases from J, the gap between germline ends came to 12 bases. Germline assignment: CDR1 LGHDT and CDR2 YNNKEL (reference sequence). The CDR3 contains 14 residues. The CDR3 loop is CASSQGGAGEKLFF. The CDR3 DNA is TGTGCCAGCAGCCAGGGGGGGGCCGGTGAAAAACTGTTTTTT.

This clonotype was found many times. J is TRBJ2-7 and V is TRBV11-2; 7 nucleotides line up with TRBD2. J lost 7 bases, V lost 4 bases, and 13 bases had no gene match. CDR3 length: 15 residues. The germline V gene has CDR1 SGHAT and CDR2 FQNNGV. CDR3 residues: CASSSSPGLGGEQYF. In DNA, the CDR3 is TGTGCCAGCAGCTCGTCACCGGGACTGGGGGGGGAGCAGTACTTC. The entire variable domain, with the rest obtained from reference TRBV11-2 and TRBJ2-7, is as follows: EAGVAQSPRYKIIEKRQSVAFWCNPISGHATLYWYQQILGQGPKLLIQFQNNGVVDDSQLPKDRFSAERLKGVDSTLKIQPAKLEDSAVYLCASSSSPGLGGEQYFGPGTRLTVT.

This clonotype was recorded at least ten times. The gene calls are TRBV6-5 and TRBJ2-7; 9 bases line up with TRBD2. Trimming at V came to 6 bases and at J to 2 bases, leaving 8 bases not matched to a gene. CDR1 is MNHEY, CDR2 SVGAGI, per germline. The CDR3 has 15 residues. CDR3: CASRGGLASPYEQYF. The CDR3 region has the DNA TGTGCCAGCAGGGGGGGACTAGCTAGCCCCTACGAGCAGTACTTC.

This clonotype showed up many times. The V call is TRBV3-1, the J call TRBJ2-4; D remains unclear. The CDR3 extends over 14 amino acids. V was clipped by 0 bases and J by 6 bases, with 9 bases between them. Germline V gene lookup returns CDR1 LGHDT and CDR2 YNNKEL (reference sequence). The CDR3 sequence: CASSQDTSRNIQYF. The CDR3 region has the DNA TGTGCCAGCAGCCAAGATACCAGCCGAAACATTCAGTACTTC.

This clonotype was detected many times. The chain has TRBV12-3 or TRBV12-4 and TRBJ1-3; D is perhaps TRBD1 (5 bases). This CDR3 contains 14 residues. V lost 3 bases and J lost 0, with 6 bases in between. In nucleotides, the CDR3 is TGTGCCAGCAGTTTGACAGCCTCTGGAAACACCATATATTTT. Its protein product is CASSLTASGNTIYF.